This T cell receptor beta chain derives from a study of shared clonotypes between healthy human individuals. Overall study: Plates per donor: three CD4 naive, three CD4 memory, two CD8 naive, one CD8 memory.

In replicate PCRs of sorted subsets, about 200 ng DNA, some 28,000 T cell genomes, was used. Assay: immunoSEQ multiplex PCR; the TCRdb copy retains only in-frame clones and omits some. The data contain about 2.1 million clones, just under 95% of them singletons. Study-wide points: The generation probabilities recorded for non-shared clonotypes fell below those of clonotypes shared by all four donors. Rarefaction analysis demonstrated incomplete sorted-subset sequencing notwithstanding large depth.

Naive-designated CD8 cells lacked CD45RO, were positively enriched for CCR7, and omitted terminally differentiated effector memory CD45RA+ cells. Trimming stripped 6 bases from V and 1 base from J, with 10 bases between. The CDR3 has 13 residues. Germline loops: CDR1 LNHNV, CDR2 YYDKDF (reference sequence). This clone is a singleton in its sample. Antigen specificity is unknown. This TCR came from a man aged 18 to 29 in good health. Some clones in this sample may be carry-over from other donors' samples. The sample taken for sequencing was naive CD8+ T cells from PBMCs. This chain links TRBV15 with TRBJ2-7; tentatively, D is TRBD1 (6 bases). The chain's CDR3 is CATSAGVSYEQYF. CDR3 DNA sequence: TGTGCCACCAGTGCAGGGGTATCCTACGAGCAGTACTTC. The whole variable domain, filled in from reference TRBV15 and TRBJ2-7, reads DAMVIQNPRYQVTQFGKPVTLSCSQTLNHNVMYWYQQKSSQAPKLLFHYYDKDFNNEADTPDNFQSRRPNTSFCFLDIRSPGLGDTAMYLCATSAGVSYEQYFGPGTRLTVT.